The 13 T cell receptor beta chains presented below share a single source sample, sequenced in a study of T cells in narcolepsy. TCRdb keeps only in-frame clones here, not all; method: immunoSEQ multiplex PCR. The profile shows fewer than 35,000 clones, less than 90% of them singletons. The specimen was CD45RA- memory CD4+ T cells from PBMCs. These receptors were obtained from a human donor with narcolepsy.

CDR3 sequence reads: CASSLDGTGYGYTF. CDR3 DNA sequence: TGCGCCAGCAGCTTGGATGGGACAGGCTATGGCTACACCTTC. The chain recombines TRBV5-1 with TRBJ1-2; 8 positions match TRBD1. CDR3 size: 14 residues. Germline V CDR1 and CDR2: SGHRS, YFSETQ. Trimming cost V 0 bases and J 4 bases; bases outside gene matches: 2.

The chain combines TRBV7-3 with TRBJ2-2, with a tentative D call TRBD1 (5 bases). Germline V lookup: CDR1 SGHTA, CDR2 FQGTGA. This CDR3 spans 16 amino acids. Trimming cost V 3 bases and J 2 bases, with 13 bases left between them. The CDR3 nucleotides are TGTGCCAGCAGCTTCTCCAGGGTGGAAAACACCGGGGAGCTGTTTTTT. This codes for CASSFSRVENTGELFF.

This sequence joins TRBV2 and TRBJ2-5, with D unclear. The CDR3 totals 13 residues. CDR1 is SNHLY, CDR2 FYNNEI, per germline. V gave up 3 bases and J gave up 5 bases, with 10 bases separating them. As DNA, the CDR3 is TGTGCCAGCAGTGATGGAGCGACGGAGACCCAGTACTTC. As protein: CASSDGATETQYF. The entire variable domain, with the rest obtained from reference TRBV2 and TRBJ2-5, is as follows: EPEVTQTPSHQVTQMGQEVILRCVPISNHLYFYWYRQILGQKVEFLVSFYNNEISEKSEIFDDQFSVERPDGSNFTLKIRSTKLEDSAMYFCASSDGATETQYFGPGTRLLVL.

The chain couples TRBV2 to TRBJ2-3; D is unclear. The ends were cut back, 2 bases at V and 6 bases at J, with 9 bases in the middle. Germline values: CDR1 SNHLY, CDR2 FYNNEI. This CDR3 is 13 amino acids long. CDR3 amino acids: CASSELRSDTQYF. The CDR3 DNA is TGTGCCAGCAGTGAACTCCGGTCGGATACGCAGTATTTT.

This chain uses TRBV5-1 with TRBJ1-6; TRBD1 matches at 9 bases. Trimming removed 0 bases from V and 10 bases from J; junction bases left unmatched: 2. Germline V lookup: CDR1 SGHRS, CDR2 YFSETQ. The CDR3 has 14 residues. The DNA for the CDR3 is TGCGCCAGCAGCTTGGAAGGACAGGGGTCACCCCTCCACTTT. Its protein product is CASSLEGQGSPLHF.

The chain's CDR3 is CASSPQPTTTTTDTQYF. CDR3 DNA sequence: TGTGCCAGCAGCCCGCAACCCACGACTACCACGACAGATACGCAGTATTTT. V usage is TRBV7-9 and J usage is TRBJ2-3; D perhaps matches TRBD2 (5 bases). In germline, CDR1 is SEHNR, CDR2 FQNEAQ (reference sequence). The CDR3 is made up of 17 amino acids. The ends were cut back, 5 bases at V and 3 bases at J, with 21 bases in the middle.

CDR3 DNA: TGTGCCAGCAGCCCCCGCGGGGGGAGGAACACCGGGGAGCTGTTTTTT. Translated: CASSPRGGRNTGELFF. The V call is TRBV9, the J call TRBJ2-2, with TRBD2 matching over 8 bases. The CDR3 has 16 residues. The V gene end was trimmed by 4 bases and the J gene end by 1 base; junction bases not matched to a gene: 6. Per germline, CDR1 SGDLS and CDR2 YYNGEE.

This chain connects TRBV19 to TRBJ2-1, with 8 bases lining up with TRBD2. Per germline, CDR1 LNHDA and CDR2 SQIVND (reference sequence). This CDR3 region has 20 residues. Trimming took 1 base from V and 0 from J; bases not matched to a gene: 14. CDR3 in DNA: TGTGCCAGTAGTATAGCGGCGGGGGGTAACACCTTAAGCTCCTACAATGAGCAGTTCTTC. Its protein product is CASSIAAGGNTLSSYNEQFF.

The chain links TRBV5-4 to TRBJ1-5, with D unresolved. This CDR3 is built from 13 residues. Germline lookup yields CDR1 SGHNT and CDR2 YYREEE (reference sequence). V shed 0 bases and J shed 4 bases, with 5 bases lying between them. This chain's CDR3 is CASSLDLNQPQHF. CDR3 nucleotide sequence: TGTGCCAGCAGCTTGGACTTGAATCAGCCCCAGCATTTT.

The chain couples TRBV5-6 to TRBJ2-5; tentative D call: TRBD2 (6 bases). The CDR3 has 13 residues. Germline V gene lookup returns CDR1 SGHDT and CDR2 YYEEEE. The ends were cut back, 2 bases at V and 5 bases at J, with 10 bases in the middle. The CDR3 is CASSFGGVETQYF. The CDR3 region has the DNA TGTGCCAGCAGCTTCGGCGGGGTGGAGACCCAGTACTTC.

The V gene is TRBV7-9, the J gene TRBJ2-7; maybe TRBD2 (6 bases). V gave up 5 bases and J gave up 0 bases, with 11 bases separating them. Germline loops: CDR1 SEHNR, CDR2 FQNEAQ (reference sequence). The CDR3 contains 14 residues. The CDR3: CASSGTASSYEQYF. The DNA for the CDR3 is TGTGCCAGCAGCGGGACTGCGAGCTCCTACGAGCAGTACTTC.

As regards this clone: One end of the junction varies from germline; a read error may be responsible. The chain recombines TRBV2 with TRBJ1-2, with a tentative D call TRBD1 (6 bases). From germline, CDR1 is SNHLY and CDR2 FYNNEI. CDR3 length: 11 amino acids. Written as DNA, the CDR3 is TGTGCCAGCAGTGAAATTTGGGACACTCCTTTC. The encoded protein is CASSEIWDTPF.

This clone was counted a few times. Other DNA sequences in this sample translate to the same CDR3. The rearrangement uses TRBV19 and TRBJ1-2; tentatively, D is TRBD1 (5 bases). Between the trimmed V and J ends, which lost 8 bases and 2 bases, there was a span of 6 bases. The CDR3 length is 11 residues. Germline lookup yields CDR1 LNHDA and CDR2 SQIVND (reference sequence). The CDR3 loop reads CASRDNYGYTF. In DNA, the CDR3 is TGTGCCAGTCGGGACAACTATGGCTACACCTTC.